The entry below gives a single T cell receptor beta chain sequence along with its context. What antigen it recognizes has not been identified. No base quality information exists; no much larger clone differs at one position. The study excluded patients with uncontrolled infections, other autoimmune diseases, pregnancy or lactation. Diagnoses were established on the basis of clinical symptoms, serum thyroxine and TRAb, thyroid ultrasound, and orbital computed tomography. Trizol reagent was used to extract total RNA, and RNA quality was then checked on an Agilent 2100 Bioanalyzer. This sample was taken from a study of T cells in Graves' hyperthyroidism and ophthalmopathy (dated by TCRdb to between 2018 and 2021). Background for the entire study: A discovery cohort of approximately 97 patients, 43 with Graves' ophthalmopathy and 55 to 60 with stable Graves' hyperthyroidism, was used to find distinguishing TCR V-J signatures. Prospective prediction of ophthalmopathy was tested in an independent validation cohort of some 19 hyperthyroidism patients and 17 patients who later progressed to ophthalmopathy. The paper reports TCR Vbeta CDR3 sequencing of approximately 130 peripheral blood samples: around 45 ophthalmopathy, about 75 hyperthyroidism and approximately 17 progressor patients. After blood sampling, hyperthyroidism patients were treated with methimazole at a starting dose of 30 mg daily, and ophthalmopathy patients were treated with high-dose intravenous methylprednisolone. The study also compared thyroid tissue and blood T-cell repertoires from more than five Graves' hyperthyroidism patients. The 75 to 100 discovery patients were divided at random into training and test sets in a 7:3 ratio.

Overall results and qualifications from the work: Blood samples also contained most of the expanded thyroid clonotypes (frequency above 0.001), which suggests that blood repertoires may reflect thyroid immune responses. No statistical method was used to fix the sample size in advance, and group allocation was not hidden from the investigators. In cross-validation, a model built on a 13 V-J signature told ophthalmopathy apart from stable hyperthyroidism with just under 90% sensitivity and 81% to 82% specificity, and in testing the same model reached 80%/75%. In validation, the model predicted progression to ophthalmopathy with over 65% sensitivity and approximately 74% specificity, a median of 6.5 months before onset.

The TCR beta CDR3 regions were amplified from RNA transcripts. The first round of RT-PCR for the TCR CDR3 was performed with the HTBI primer set and the Qiagen OneStep RT-PCR kit. The libraries were constructed in a second round of multiplex PCR and then size-selected and purified. Libraries were sequenced paired-end with 100 bp reads on an Illumina HiSeq2000. The paper's processing steps were these. Raw data were processed with SOAPnuke, discarding reads with adapters, uncalled bases, mean Phred below 15, or no exact constant-primer or identifier match. COPE v1.2.5 was used to merge the high-quality paired reads, and each unique nucleotide sequence was defined as a clonotype. MiTCR v1.1 was used to align the clonotypes against IMGT TRBV, TRBD and TRBJ reference segments. The analysis was restricted to V-J combinations with a frequency above 0.0001, which together covered 99% to 99.2% of the repertoires. The TCS score was defined as F50 (clonal expansion) divided by E x V (chaos), with BLOSUM62-based TCRdist calculated between CDR3 peptides within each V-J. Welch's t-statistics and random forest reduced just over 500 V-J features to 13, which were used in a naive Bayes classifier (R e1071). The similarity between thyroid and blood repertoires was quantified using the Morisita-Horn index. TCRdb redid the processing of the public reads, applying fastp at Q25 and MiXCR, and retained in-frame beta chains. Each record represents a unique CDR3 protein, reported with the most common genes and DNA among its rows. These V and J calls rely on TCRdb rather than the paper's analysis. Present in this sample are 500,000 to 600,000 distinct CDR3 sequences, around 42% of which were seen just once. The ten largest clonotypes hold 15% to 20% of the sample.

Trimming at the junction amounts to 6 bases on V and 3 bases on J, and the germline ends lie 21 bases apart. The germline V gene supplies CDR1 SGHVS and CDR2 FNYEAQ. The CDR3 covers 16 residues, taking in both the cysteine and the phenylalanine. The entry retains the CDR3 DNA only, 48 bases that are in frame from base 1. Sequencing was carried out using peripheral blood or thyroid tissue (not recorded which). The chain uses TRBV7-6 and TRBJ2-7; a weak D assignment points to TRBD2 (5 bases agree). The TCR originated in an adult woman with Graves' disease, either hyperthyroidism or ophthalmopathy (not recorded which). The DNA reads as follows: TGTGCCAGCAGTCCGAGGCTCCGGGATTCCGGCTACGAGCAGTACTTC. It is translated as CASSPRLRDSGYEQYF.